This T cell receptor (beta chain) was identified in a study of blood T cell repertoires in COVID-19. Background on the study: The United States, Italy and Spain provided the acute and convalescent COVID-19 samples. Sources were T cells, B-cell-depleted T cells, or PBMCs; the material itself was cDNA or gDNA.

Per the original data handling: From reference gene primer amplification, estimates of nucleated cell counts were derived. Libraries were prepared by immunoSEQ multiplex PCR; TCRdb keeps only in-frame clonotypes and omits some of them. The V and J calls and the clone size are those of that table, but D and trimming were determined from the DNA. The sample holds about 120,000 clones, approximately 80% seen once. J gave up 8 bases and V 4 bases, and 6 bases lay outside the gene matches. Germline CDR1 LGHNA, CDR2 YNFKEQ. This CDR3 is built from 14 residues. Material for sequencing was peripheral blood. The chain couples TRBV4-2 to TRBJ2-1; TRBD2 matches at 9 bases. This clonotype was obtained from a woman in her sixties or seventies with acute or convalescent COVID-19. Here the CDR3 reads CASSPAGGPDEQFF. The DNA of the CDR3 is TGTGCCAGCAGCCCCGCGGGGGGGCCTGATGAGCAGTTCTTC.